Below are 14 T cell receptor beta chains sequenced from a single sample in a study of T cell responses to AZD1222 COVID-19 vaccine. Sequencing used immunoSEQ multiplex PCR; TCRdb keeps in-frame clones, though not all of them. The sample consists of around 120,000 clones, approximately 90% of them appearing once. The sequencing used peripheral blood, collected 28 days after the second AZD1222 dose. These receptors came from an adult who received the AZD1222 COVID-19 vaccine.

CDR3: CASSLETAINTQYF. The CDR3 region has the DNA TGCGCCAGCAGCTTGGAAACTGCGATTAATACGCAGTATTTT. V and J are TRBV5-1 and TRBJ2-3; D is ambiguous. The CDR3 is 14 residues long. Trimming cost V 0 bases and J 7 bases, with 12 bases left between them. CDR1 is SGHRS and CDR2 is YFSETQ in the germline V gene.

The chain couples TRBV5-1 to TRBJ1-6; perhaps TRBD1 as D (5 bases). Germline-derived CDR1 and CDR2 are SGHRS and YFSETQ. The V gene lost 3 bases and the J gene lost 3 bases, with 19 bases spanning the gap. This CDR3 contains 18 residues. CDR3 bases: TGCGCCAGCAGCTCGACCCCCGGGGGGGTCCGCTATAATTCACCCCTCCACTTT. It is translated as CASSSTPGGVRYNSPLHF.

V and J are TRBV20-1 and TRBJ2-1; D gene uncertain. The CDR3 totals 10 residues. From germline, CDR1 is DFQATT and CDR2 SNEGSKA (reference sequence). The V end was cut by 3 bases, the J end by 6 bases, with 3 bases between. CDR3 in DNA: TGCAGTGCTAGCCTCAATGAGCAGTTCTTC. Translating gives CSASLNEQFF.

V is TRBV3-1 (or the pseudogene TRBV3-2) and J is TRBJ1-6; a weak D match, TRBD1 (5 bases). Germline CDR1 is LGHDT and CDR2 is YNNKEL (reference sequence). V dropped 1 base and J dropped 9 bases, with 19 bases sitting between them. The CDR3 spans 17 residues. The CDR3 region is CASSQVTRGPNGSPLHF. In DNA form, the CDR3 reads TGTGCCAGCAGCCAAGTGACTCGGGGACCTAATGGTTCACCCCTCCACTTT.

The J gene is TRBJ2-2, the V gene TRBV4-2; 9 nucleotides match TRBD2. Germline V lookup: CDR1 LGHNA, CDR2 YNFKEQ. The CDR3 is 16 residues long. The trim removed 4 bases at V and 5 bases at J, leaving 8 bases unmatched. CDR3 nucleotides: TGTGCCAGCAGCCCCCTGTTAGCGGGAGAAACCGGGGAGCTGTTTTTT. It is translated as CASSPLLAGETGELFF.

CDR3 sequence reads: CASSLSATALGANVLTF. The CDR3 region has the DNA TGTGCCAGCAGTTTATCGGCCACCGCTCTTGGGGCCAACGTCCTGACTTTC. The chain couples TRBV28 to TRBJ2-6; D not certain. The CDR3 has 17 amino acids. Between the trimmed V and J ends, which lost 1 base and 3 bases, there was a span of 13 bases. CDR1 MDHEN and CDR2 SYDVKM come from the germline V gene.

The chain links TRBV7-8 to TRBJ2-1; the D gene could be TRBD1 or TRBD2 (5 bases each). V lost 4 bases, J lost 5 bases, and 9 bases lay in between. There are 13 residues in the CDR3. The V gene's germline CDR1 is SGHVS and CDR2 FQNEAQ. In DNA, the CDR3 is TGTGCCAGCAGCTGGGGACCAAACAATGAGCAGTTCTTC. This codes for CASSWGPNNEQFF.

The chain has TRBV6-4 and TRBJ2-3; TRBD2 agrees at 10 bases. V shed 3 bases, J shed 2 bases, and the junction held 8 bases outside the gene matches. The CDR3 is 17 amino acids. CDR1 MRHNA and CDR2 SNTAGT come from the germline V gene. CDR3: CASSEVQLAGVTDTQYF. The CDR3 DNA follows: TGTGCCAGCAGTGAGGTCCAGCTAGCGGGGGTCACAGATACGCAGTATTTT.

This CDR3 is CASSERTDNSPLHF. The CDR3 DNA follows: TGTGCCAGCAGTGAGAGGACAGATAATTCACCCCTCCACTTT. This chain connects TRBV2 to TRBJ1-6; D might be TRBD1 (6 bases). V shed 3 bases and J shed 5 bases, with 8 bases lying between them. Germline V gene data show CDR1 as SNHLY and CDR2 as FYNNEI. The CDR3 runs 14 residues. The full variable domain, in which reference TRBV2 and TRBJ1-6 provide the parts outside the CDR3, is EPEVTQTPSHQVTQMGQEVILRCVPISNHLYFYWYRQILGQKVEFLVSFYNNEISEKSEIFDDQFSVERPDGSNFTLKIRSTKLEDSAMYFCASSERTDNSPLHFGNGTRLTVT.

The chain couples TRBV27 to TRBJ2-2; TRBD1 might be the D (6 bases). V shed 6 bases and J shed 3 bases, with 23 bases lying between them. The germline gives CDR1 MNHEY, CDR2 SMNVEV (reference sequence). The CDR3 contains 18 residues. CDR3 DNA sequence: TGTGCCAGCAGCCCTATTAGAGGATCAGGGGAATACACCGGGGAGCTGTTTTTT. Amino acid sequence: CASSPIRGSGEYTGELFF.

The gene calls are TRBV27 and TRBJ2-7, with D hard to call. CDR3 length: 13 amino acids. V gave up 0 bases and J gave up 3 bases, with 6 bases separating them. Germline lookup yields CDR1 MNHEY and CDR2 SMNVEV (reference sequence). This chain's CDR3 is CASSLSSFYEQYF. CDR3 coding DNA: TGTGCCAGCAGTTTATCGAGTTTCTACGAGCAGTACTTC.

The V gene is TRBV3-1 (or the pseudogene TRBV3-2), the J gene TRBJ2-7; TRBD1 matches at 9 bases. Germline CDR1 and CDR2: LGHDT and YNNKEL (reference sequence). V was pared by 0 bases and J by 3 bases, with 12 bases of the junction left unmatched. This CDR3 comprises 18 residues. CDR3 sequence (DNA): TGTGCCAGCAGCCAAGATAGAGGGCGACAGGGGGTCCTCTACGAGCAGTACTTC. Translated: CASSQDRGRQGVLYEQYF.

The chain joins TRBV6-2 or TRBV6-3 to TRBJ1-1; the D is unclear. CDR1 MNHEY and CDR2 SVGEGT come from the germline V gene. This CDR3 region has 15 residues. V lost 4 bases and J lost 1, with 13 bases in between. The CDR3 loop is CASSSYRTANTEAFF. Here the CDR3 DNA reads TGTGCCAGCAGTTCTTATAGGACGGCGAACACTGAAGCTTTCTTT.

This chain connects TRBV4-1 to TRBJ1-6, with TRBD1 matching over 9 bases. Trimming cost V 4 bases and J 6 bases; bases outside gene matches: 10. The CDR3 sequence is 17 residues long. Per germline, CDR1 MGHRA and CDR2 YSYEKL. The CDR3: CASSLSTGTGTNSPLHF. DNA for the CDR3: TGCGCCAGCAGCCTTTCGACCGGGACAGGGACTAATTCACCCCTCCACTTT.